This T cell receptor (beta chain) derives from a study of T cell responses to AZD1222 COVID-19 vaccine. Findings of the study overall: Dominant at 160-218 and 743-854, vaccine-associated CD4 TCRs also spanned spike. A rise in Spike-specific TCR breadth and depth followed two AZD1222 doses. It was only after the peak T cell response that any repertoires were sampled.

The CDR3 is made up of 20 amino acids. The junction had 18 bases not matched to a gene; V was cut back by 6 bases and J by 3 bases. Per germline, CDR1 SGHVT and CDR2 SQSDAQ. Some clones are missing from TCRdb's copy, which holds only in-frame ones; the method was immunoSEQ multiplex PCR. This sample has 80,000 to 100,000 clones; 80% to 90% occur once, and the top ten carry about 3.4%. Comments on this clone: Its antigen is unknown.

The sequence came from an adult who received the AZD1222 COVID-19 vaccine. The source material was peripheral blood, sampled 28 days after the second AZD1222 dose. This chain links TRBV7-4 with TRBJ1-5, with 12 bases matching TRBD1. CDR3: CASSLPSGTGGIKNNQPQHF. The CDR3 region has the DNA TGTGCCAGCAGTCTCCCATCCGGGACAGGGGGCATTAAGAACAATCAGCCCCAGCATTTT.